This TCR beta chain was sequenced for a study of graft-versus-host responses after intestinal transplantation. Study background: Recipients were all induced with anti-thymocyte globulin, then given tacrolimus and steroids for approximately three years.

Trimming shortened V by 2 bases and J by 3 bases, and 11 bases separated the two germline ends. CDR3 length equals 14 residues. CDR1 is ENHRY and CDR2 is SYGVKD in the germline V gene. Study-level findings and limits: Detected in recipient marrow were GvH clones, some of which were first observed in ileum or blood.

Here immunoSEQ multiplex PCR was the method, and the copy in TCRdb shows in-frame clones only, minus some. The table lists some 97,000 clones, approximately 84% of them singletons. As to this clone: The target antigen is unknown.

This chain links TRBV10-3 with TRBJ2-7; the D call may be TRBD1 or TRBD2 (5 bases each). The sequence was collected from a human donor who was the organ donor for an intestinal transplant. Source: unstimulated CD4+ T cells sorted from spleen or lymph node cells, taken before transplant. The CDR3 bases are TGTGCCATCAGTGAGCGTGGGGGTAACTACGAGCAGTACTTC. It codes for CAISERGGNYEQYF.